The 7 T cell receptor beta chains listed next were all sequenced from one sample in a study of blood T cells in healthy people across ages. It was with a sample-barcoded 5' primer and a J-beta primer mix that a second PCR of about 6 to 12 cycles was run. TCRdb independently ran MiXCR on the 5' RACE reads; one entry per CDR3 protein. The sample shows about 680,000 distinct CDR3 sequences, about 52% of them seen only once. The source material was blood. The receptors come from a woman in her sixties in good health.

In this sample, this clonotype turned up a few times. This chain links TRBV2 with TRBJ2-1; D may be TRBD1 (5 bases). Germline V lookup: CDR1 SNHLY, CDR2 FYNNEI. CDR3 length: 13 residues. Between the trimmed V and J ends, which lost 5 bases and 6 bases, there was a span of 11 bases. The CDR3: CASSRGTSNEQFF. The CDR3 nucleotides read TGTGCCAGCAGTAGGGGTACATCCAATGAGCAGTTCTTC. Full variable domain (missing parts from reference TRBV2 and TRBJ2-1): EPEVTQTPSHQVTQMGQEVILRCVPISNHLYFYWYRQILGQKVEFLVSFYNNEISEKSEIFDDQFSVERPDGSNFTLKIRSTKLEDSAMYFCASSRGTSNEQFFGPGTRLTVL.

The chain carries TRBV7-2 and TRBJ2-3; D is possibly TRBD1 (6 bases). Per germline, CDR1 SGHTA and CDR2 FQGNSA. V lost 5 bases and J 5 bases, leaving 14 bases between the germline ends. The CDR3 runs 14 residues. CDR3 residues: CASSHSGTRDTQYF. The CDR3 bases are TGTGCCAGCAGCCACTCCGGGACAAGAGATACGCAGTATTTT.

This clonotype was observed at least ten times. The V and J genes are TRBV4-1 and TRBJ2-7; D remains unclear. Germline CDR1 MGHRA, CDR2 YSYEKL. The length of the CDR3 is 15 residues. With 4 bases removed from V and 0 bases from J, the gap between germline ends came to 13 bases. CDR3 DNA: TGCGCCAGCAGCCGACTCCAGCAGAGCTCCTACGAGCAGTACTTC. Translating gives CASSRLQQSSYEQYF.

Regarding this clonotype: The germline gene is not matched at one end of the junction; a read error may be the cause. DNA for the CDR3: TGCAGTGCTAGAGATCCTACCCGGGGGGCCGACGTCCTGACTTTC. Translated: CSARDPTRGADVLTF. The V call is TRBV20-1, the J call TRBJ2-6; a weak D match, TRBD2 (7 bases). The CDR3 consists of 15 residues. Germline-derived CDR1 and CDR2 are DFQATT and SNEGSKA (reference sequence).

This clonotype was seen a few times. The CDR3 region is CASSLIGGARTGELFF. CDR3 in DNA: TGTGCCAGCAGCTTAATTGGGGGGGCTCGGACCGGGGAGCTGTTTTTT. The rearrangement links TRBV7-3 to TRBJ2-2; TRBD2 is a possible D gene (7 bases). This CDR3 contains 16 residues. Germline assignment: CDR1 SGHTA and CDR2 FQGTGA. The V gene lost 1 base and the J gene lost 5 bases, with 14 bases spanning the gap.

In this sample, this clonotype turned up once. J is TRBJ2-3 and V is TRBV5-1; D not certain. Trimming took off 4 bases at V and 0 bases at J, with 9 bases between the two ends. This CDR3 has 14 residues. Per the germline V gene, CDR1 is SGHRS and CDR2 is YFSETQ. The CDR3 loop reads CASSEATSTDTQYF. CDR3 nucleotides: TGCGCCAGCAGCGAGGCAACTAGCACAGATACGCAGTATTTT.

This chain uses TRBV29-1 with TRBJ1-2; 8 nucleotides match TRBD1. Germline V gene data show CDR1 as SQVTM and CDR2 as ANQGSEA. The CDR3 length is 16 residues. J was trimmed by 8 bases and V by 0 bases; bases with no gene match: 14. CDR3 coding DNA: TGCAGCGTTGAAGATGTTTCGCGACAGGGGTCCCTAGGCTACACCTTC. This codes for CSVEDVSRQGSLGYTF.